Below, one T cell receptor beta chain is given with its context. This sample is drawn from a study of blood T cell repertoires in COVID-19. Study context: The United States, Italy and Spain supplied acute and convalescent COVID-19 samples. T cells, B-cell-depleted T cells, or PBMCs supplied cDNA or gDNA.

V was pared by 2 bases and J by 3 bases, with 13 bases between. CDR1 and CDR2 (germline): GTSNPN, SVGIG (reference sequence). CDR3 length equals 14 residues. As processed by the authors: Amplifying reference gene primers gave estimates of nucleated cell counts. Generated by immunoSEQ multiplex PCR, the TCRdb table keeps only in-frame clones and is missing some. Clonal size and the V and J genes are those of that table, whereas D and trimming came from the DNA. The sample shows about 150,000 clones, 80% to 90% of them seen only once. The source material was peripheral blood. The chain uses TRBV30 and TRBJ1-2; D gene ambiguous. This TCR derives from a man aged 65 to 79 with acute or convalescent COVID-19. Written as DNA, the CDR3 is TGTGCCTGGAGTTCTTTTTCCGGGTACTATGGCTACACCTTC. Protein sequence: CAWSSFSGYYGYTF.